Following are 31 T cell receptor beta chains from one sample sequenced in a study of low-dose radiotherapy and immunotherapy resistance in tumors. First-strand cDNA used TRAV- and TRBV-specific primers, covering alpha and beta chains. The authors amplified TCRs for about 20 PCR cycles with a constant-region primer and a V-primer adapter. TCRdb used MiXCR to reprocess the reads, holding one entry per CDR3 protein. The data hold about 58,000 distinct CDR3 sequences, with 20% to 25% observed a single time. Time point indicated: after trial treatment. Treatment defined: LDRT plus nivolumab, ipilimumab, low-dose cyclophosphamide and aspirin (RACIN trial). The source material was PBMCs, sampled after low-dose radiotherapy plus immunotherapy. These receptors were obtained from a male donor with prostate cancer.

The chain has TRBV5-1 and TRBJ2-1, with TRBD2 as a possible D gene (7 bases). Trimming shortened V by 6 bases and J by 6 bases, and 19 bases separated the two germline ends. The CDR3 has 15 residues. Germline-derived CDR1 and CDR2 are SGHRS and YFSETQ. The DNA for the CDR3 is TGCGCCAGCACCCCCGCGGGGGCCGTGGGCAATGAGCAGTTCTTC. It translates to CASTPAGAVGNEQFF.

As to this clonotype: A much bigger clone sits one base away, suggesting this may be a read error. V and J are TRBV4-2 and TRBJ1-1; D gene ambiguous. The CDR3 contains 15 residues. The V gene's germline CDR1 is LGHNA and CDR2 YNFKEQ. The CDR3 region is CAGSQVDGESTEAFF. CDR3 coding DNA: TGTGCCGGCAGCCAAGTAGACGGAGAGAGCACTGAAGCTTTCTTT.

This clonotype was counted ten times or more. The V and J genes are TRBV12-3 or TRBV12-4 and TRBJ1-3, with D possibly matching TRBD1 (5 bases). Trimming took 6 bases from V and 0 from J, leaving 21 bases between them. The CDR3 consists of 18 residues. This CDR3 reads CASSFSFGGRASGNTIYF. CDR3 nucleotide sequence: TGTGCCAGCAGCTTTAGTTTTGGGGGGAGAGCCTCTGGAAACACCATATATTTT.

This clonotype appeared many times. The chain recombines TRBV19 with TRBJ2-1; 12 bases agree with TRBD2. Per the germline V gene, CDR1 is LNHDA and CDR2 is SQIVND (reference sequence). Losses at the gene ends were 7 bases for V and 8 bases for J; bases not matched to a gene: 9. This CDR3 region has 15 residues. The CDR3 spells CASTASSGGAYEQFF. In DNA form, the CDR3 reads TGTGCCAGTACCGCGTCTAGCGGGGGGGCCTATGAGCAGTTCTTC.

This clonotype occurred many times. The rearrangement links TRBV20-1 to TRBJ2-2, with 12 nucleotides matching TRBD2. V was clipped by 4 bases and J by 5 bases; unmatched bases: 5. CDR1 is DFQATT, CDR2 SNEGSKA, per germline (reference sequence). There are 15 residues in the CDR3. The CDR3 sequence is CSATPSGGVTGELFF. Here the CDR3 DNA reads TGCAGTGCTACTCCTAGCGGGGGGGTAACCGGGGAGCTGTTTTTT.

The sample holds many counts of this clonotype. This sequence joins TRBV30 and TRBJ2-7; 9 positions agree with TRBD1. CDR1 is GTSNPN and CDR2 is SVGIG in the germline V gene (reference sequence). The CDR3 is made up of 15 amino acids. Germline trimming cut 1 base from V and 6 bases from J; bases unmatched to any gene: 10. This CDR3 is CAWSDTGGGRSEQYF. The CDR3 DNA is TGTGCCTGGAGTGATACAGGGGGCGGACGCTCCGAGCAGTACTTC. Full variable domain (rest looked up from reference TRBV30 and TRBJ2-7): SQTIHQWPATLVQPVGSPLSLECTVEGTSNPNLYWYRQAAGRGLQLLFYSVGIGQISSEVPQNLSASRPQDRQFILSSKKLLLSDSGFYLCAWSDTGGGRSEQYFGPGTRLTVT.

This clonotype was seen at least ten times. The chain has TRBV29-1 and TRBJ1-1; the match to TRBD1 covers 7 bases. The germline CDR1 and CDR2 sequences are SQVTM and ANQGSEA. This CDR3 spans 16 amino acids. V lost 4 bases and J lost 1; bases outside the gene matches: 12. The CDR3 reads CSVAGTDGLKNTEAFF. In nucleotides, the CDR3 is TGCAGCGTTGCTGGGACAGATGGACTTAAGAACACTGAAGCTTTCTTT.

Ten or more counts support this clonotype. This chain connects TRBV20-1 to TRBJ2-3, with 13 bases identical to TRBD2. Per germline, CDR1 DFQATT and CDR2 SNEGSKA (reference sequence). V trimming: 6 bases; J trimming: 5 bases; junction bases outside the gene matches: 8. This CDR3 contains 15 residues. The CDR3 DNA reads as TGCAGTGCCCAAGGACTAGCGGGAGTTCTAGATACGCAGTATTTT. Protein product: CSAQGLAGVLDTQYF.

The chain employs TRBV12-3 or TRBV12-4 and TRBJ2-1; 11 bases fit TRBD2. With V trimmed by 7 bases and J by 10 bases, 12 bases remained unmatched. The CDR3 totals 15 residues. CDR3 DNA sequence: TGTGCCAGCACCCTAGGCCTGGCTAGCGGGAGGGAGCAGTTCTTC. Translated, it gives CASTLGLASGREQFF.

V usage is TRBV20-1 and J usage is TRBJ2-5; 8 bases align to TRBD2. In germline, CDR1 is DFQATT, CDR2 SNEGSKA (reference sequence). The CDR3 runs 14 residues. J was trimmed by 5 bases and V by 3 bases; bases with no gene match: 8. CDR3 sequence: CSARGGGMGETQYF. The CDR3 DNA reads as TGCAGTGCTAGGGGCGGGGGGATGGGGGAGACCCAGTACTTC.

The chain employs TRBV6-5 and TRBJ2-1; possible D gene TRBD1, 6 bases. The CDR3 contains 12 residues. The V gene lost 6 bases and the J gene lost 4 bases, with 7 bases spanning the gap. Germline CDR1 is MNHEY and CDR2 is SVGAGI. The CDR3 coding sequence is TGTGCCAGCAGGGACAGATACAATGAGCAGTTCTTC. Translation gives CASRDRYNEQFF.

Ten or more counts support this clonotype. The chain has TRBV30 and TRBJ2-3; D perhaps matches TRBD2 (5 bases). This CDR3 is 13 amino acids long. The V and J ends lost 5 bases and 4 bases respectively, with 13 bases between them. CDR1 and CDR2 from the germline V gene are GTSNPN and SVGIG (reference sequence). The DNA of the CDR3 is TGTGCCTGGCACTTCCGGGAATCAGATACGCAGTATTTT. It translates to CAWHFRESDTQYF.

Remarks on this clonotype: A far larger clone lies a single base away; this is likely a read error. V and J are TRBV5-3 and TRBJ2-1, with a tentative D call TRBD2 (5 bases). TRBV5-3 is an ORF; its function is uncertain. The CDR3 has 16 amino acids. The V end was cut by 4 bases, the J end by 5 bases, with 19 bases between. The CDR3 region has the DNA TGTGCCAGAAGCGCCTTGGACTTACTTACCCACAATGAGCAGTTCTTC. Its protein is CARSALDLLTHNEQFF.

This clonotype has at least ten counts. The chain recombines TRBV5-1 with TRBJ2-5; no reliable D call. Germline V gene data show CDR1 as SGHRS and CDR2 as YFSETQ. The CDR3 sequence is 12 residues long. Trimming stripped 0 bases from V and 5 bases from J, with 5 bases between. The CDR3 sequence: CASSLVGETQYF. As DNA, the CDR3 is TGCGCCAGCAGCTTGGTCGGGGAGACCCAGTACTTC.

V gene TRBV5-1 combines with J gene TRBJ2-2; D may be TRBD2 (5 bases). Germline V gene data show CDR1 as SGHRS and CDR2 as YFSETQ. The CDR3 loop spans 16 amino acids. Trimming took off 0 bases at V and 4 bases at J, with 13 bases between the two ends. DNA for the CDR3: TGCGCCAGCAGCTTGGAGGGCTCGAGGGTCACCGGGGAGCTGTTTTTT. This translates into CASSLEGSRVTGELFF.

The sample holds many counts of this clonotype. Here the CDR3 DNA reads TGTGCCAGCAGTCTCAGGATACTCAGGGACTATGGCTACACCTTC. Encoded protein: CASSLRILRDYGYTF. The rearrangement joins TRBV28 to TRBJ1-2; a possible D gene is TRBD1 (5 bases). V dropped 5 bases and J dropped 3 bases, with 16 bases sitting between them. The CDR3 is 15 amino acids. The germline V gene encodes CDR1 MDHEN and CDR2 SYDVKM.

There are many counts of this clonotype. V and J are TRBV5-1 and TRBJ2-7; 12 bases fit TRBD2. The trim removed 4 bases at V and 2 bases at J, leaving 4 bases unmatched. CDR3 length: 15 residues. Germline values: CDR1 SGHRS, CDR2 YFSETQ. The CDR3 region is CASSKLAGGAYEQYF. The CDR3 nucleotides are TGCGCCAGCAGCAAACTAGCGGGAGGAGCCTACGAGCAGTACTTC.

This clonotype turned up a few times. One base separates it from a far larger clone, so it is likely a read error. This chain uses TRBV29-1 with TRBJ2-1, with 8 bases matching TRBD1. Trimming removed 4 bases from V and 10 bases from J; junction bases left unmatched: 12. CDR1 and CDR2 from the germline V gene are SQVTM and ANQGSEA. The CDR3 totals 14 residues. CDR3 residues: CSVAGTGGLGEQFF. CDR3 in DNA: TGCAGCGTTGCCGGGACAGGCGGCCTGGGCGAGCAGTTCTTC.

This clonotype was counted ten times or more. The chain combines TRBV6-2 or TRBV6-3 with TRBJ2-7; D is possibly TRBD1 (8 bases). The V gene lost 6 bases and the J gene lost 0 bases, with 15 bases spanning the gap. Germline-derived CDR1 and CDR2 are MNHEY and SVGEGT. The CDR3 totals 15 residues. This CDR3 is CASRGTGGSSYEQYF. The CDR3 nucleotides are TGTGCCAGCAGGGGGACAGGCGGGAGCTCCTACGAGCAGTACTTC.

This clonotype was recorded many times. The CDR3 reads CASSLGQGGYNEQFF. The CDR3, as DNA: TGCGCCAGCAGCTTGGGACAGGGGGGATACAATGAGCAGTTCTTC. This chain joins TRBV5-1 and TRBJ2-1; 9 bases match TRBD1. The CDR3 totals 15 residues. J was trimmed by 4 bases and V by 0 bases; bases with no gene match: 2. Germline CDR1 and CDR2: SGHRS and YFSETQ.

Turning to this clonotype: The junction and the germline gene differ at one end; a read error may be behind it. Here the CDR3 DNA reads TGTGTCAGCTCACCAGGCCATCCCCCCTACAGTGAGCAGTTCTTC. It yields the protein CVSSPGHPPYSEQFF. The J gene is TRBJ2-1, the V gene TRBV18, with no clear D. From germline, CDR1 is KGHSH and CDR2 LQKENI. The CDR3 has 15 amino acids.

This clonotype has at least ten counts. The chain links TRBV21-1 to TRBJ2-4; the table names TRBD2, a call not compared with the DNA. TRBV21-1 is deemed a pseudogene. The CDR3 runs to 19 residues. CDR3 coding DNA: TGTGCCAGCAGCACATTAGCGGGTGCAGGGGCACGAGCCAAAAACATTCAGTACTTC. Protein product: CASSTLAGAGARAKNIQYF.

The gene calls are TRBV28 and TRBJ1-2; TRBD1 aligns across 9 bases. CDR1 and CDR2 from the germline V gene are MDHEN and SYDVKM. This CDR3 comprises 15 residues. The V segment lost 7 bases and the J segment 8 bases; nucleotides outside the gene matches: 14. CDR3 bases: TGTGCCAGCACGAATCTCCTCGGGACAGGGATAGGCTACACCTTC. Translation gives CASTNLLGTGIGYTF.

At least ten counts were recorded for this clonotype. This chain links TRBV27 with TRBJ2-5; D is ambiguous. With 2 bases removed from V and 3 bases from J, the gap between germline ends came to 13 bases. The CDR3 contains 15 residues. Germline-derived CDR1 and CDR2 are MNHEY and SMNVEV (reference sequence). This CDR3 reads CASSLGSTDKETQYF. The CDR3 nucleotides read TGTGCCAGCAGTTTAGGGTCGACGGATAAAGAGACCCAGTACTTC.

This clonotype is deemed medium-sized. The rearrangement joins TRBV12-3 or TRBV12-4 to TRBJ2-2, with unresolved D. CDR3 length equals 14 residues. V gave up 5 bases and J gave up 4 bases, with 11 bases separating them. The CDR3 nucleotides are TGTGCCAGCAGTCACCCCGGACGCACCGGGGAGCTGTTTTTT. This encodes CASSHPGRTGELFF.

This clonotype was seen many times. The rearrangement joins TRBV7-3 to TRBJ2-2; 7 nucleotides line up with TRBD2. Germline V CDR1 and CDR2: SGHTA, FQGTGA. The J segment lost 5 bases and the V segment lost 1 base, leaving 4 bases of the junction unmatched. The CDR3 covers 15 residues. The CDR3 is CASSLKASGTGELFF. The CDR3 bases are TGTGCCAGCAGCTTAAAGGCTAGCGGAACCGGGGAGCTGTTTTTT. Variable domain in full (rest from reference TRBV7-3 and TRBJ2-2): GAGVSQTPSNKVTEKGKYVELRCDPISGHTALYWYRQSLGQGPEFLIYFQGTGAADDSGLPNDRFFAVRPEGSVSTLKIQRTERGDSAVYLCASSLKASGTGELFFGEGSRLTVL.

On this clonotype itself: A read error likely explains this, since a far larger clone differs by one base. The genes are TRBV6-2 or TRBV6-3 and TRBJ2-7; D call uncertain. The DNA end lines up better with TRBJ2-1; the J call may be wrong. There are 13 residues in the CDR3. The germline V gene has CDR1 MNHEY and CDR2 SVGEGT. The CDR3 protein is CASSELWPGEQFF. The CDR3, as DNA: TGTGCCAGCAGTGAACTGTGGCCGGGCGAGCAGTTCTTC.

This clonotype was seen many times. The chain combines TRBV5-1 with TRBJ2-6; D unresolved. The germline V gene encodes CDR1 SGHRS and CDR2 YFSETQ. CDR3 size: 13 residues. Trimming shortened V by 6 bases and J by 0 bases, and 4 bases separated the two germline ends. CDR3 in DNA: TGCGCCAGCATGGACTCTGGGGCCAACGTCCTGACTTTC. Its translation is CASMDSGANVLTF.

The chain couples TRBV5-1 to TRBJ2-7; the D call may be TRBD1 or TRBD2 (6 bases each). The CDR3 length is 15 residues. The germline V gene has CDR1 SGHRS and CDR2 YFSETQ. Trimming pared 8 bases from V and 5 bases from J, leaving 23 bases between. CDR3: CARGARGPFLDEQYF. CDR3 DNA sequence: TGCGCCAGGGGGGCACGGGGGCCATTTCTTGACGAGCAGTACTTC.

This chain joins TRBV7-2 and TRBJ2-1; 8 bases match TRBD2. The CDR3 contains 18 residues. V lost 1 base, J lost 0 bases, and 8 bases stayed unmatched. CDR1 and CDR2 (germline): SGHTA, FQGNSA. Here the CDR3 reads CASSLVAGFSNSYNEQFF. The CDR3 DNA follows: TGTGCCAGCAGCTTAGTAGCGGGGTTCTCAAACTCCTACAATGAGCAGTTCTTC.

This clonotype was counted at least ten times. The chain carries TRBV20-1 and TRBJ2-7; D uncertain. Trimming took 0 bases from V and 2 from J, leaving 8 bases between them. This CDR3 contains 13 residues. Germline CDR1 reads DFQATT; CDR2 reads SNEGSKA (reference sequence). CDR3 DNA sequence: TGCAGTGCTAGAGATCTCCAGACCTACGAGCAGTACTTC. It yields the protein CSARDLQTYEQYF.